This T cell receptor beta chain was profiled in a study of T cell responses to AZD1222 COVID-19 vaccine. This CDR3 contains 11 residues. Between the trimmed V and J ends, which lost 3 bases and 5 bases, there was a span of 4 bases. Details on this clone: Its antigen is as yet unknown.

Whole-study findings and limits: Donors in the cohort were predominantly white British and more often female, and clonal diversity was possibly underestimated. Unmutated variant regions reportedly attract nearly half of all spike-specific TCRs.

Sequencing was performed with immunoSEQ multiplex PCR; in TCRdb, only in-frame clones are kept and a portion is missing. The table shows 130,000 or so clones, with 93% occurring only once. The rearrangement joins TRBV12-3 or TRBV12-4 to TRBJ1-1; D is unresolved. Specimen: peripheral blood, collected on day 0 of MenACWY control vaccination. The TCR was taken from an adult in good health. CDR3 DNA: TGTGCCAGCAGTTTCGCGACTGAAGCTTTCTTT. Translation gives CASSFATEAFF.